This T cell receptor (beta chain) was recorded in a study of T cell responses to AZD1222 COVID-19 vaccine. Study-level points and caveats: Spike-specific TCR breadth and depth grew following two AZD1222 doses.

Trimming removed 3 bases at V and 5 bases at J, with 13 bases between. Germline CDR1 is LNHNV and CDR2 is YYDKDF (reference sequence). The CDR3 loop spans 14 amino acids. Measured with immunoSEQ multiplex PCR; TCRdb has only the in-frame clones, and not every one. The sample yields tens of thousands of clones, around 84% seen once. A remark on this clone: Its antigen remains unknown.

This rearrangement joins TRBV15 to TRBJ2-5; D perhaps matches TRBD2 (5 bases). The TCR originated in an adult in good health. Here the sequenced sample was peripheral blood, taken on day 0 of AZD1222 vaccination. CDR3 DNA sequence: TGTGCCACCAGCAGGGCGGGCTTTGGGGAGACCCAGTACTTC. Translation: CATSRAGFGETQYF.